The 21 T cell receptor beta chains below all came from one sample that was sequenced in a study of T cell repertoires in cytomegalovirus infection. MiXCR was run by TCRdb on the reads, yielding one entry per CDR3 protein. This repertoire shows 250,000 to 300,000 distinct CDR3 sequences, around 8.7% found once; its top ten account for over 13%. Sequenced input: PBMCs. All receptors derive from a human donor in good health (CMV status not recorded). Some clones in this sample may be carry-over from other donors' samples.

This clonotype has a single count. CDR3 residues: CASTPRRGPGNTIYF. DNA for the CDR3: TGTGCCAGCACCCCACGTCGGGGGCCTGGAAACACCATATATTTT. The V call is TRBV7-4, the J call TRBJ1-3, with D tentatively TRBD1 (6 bases). This CDR3 has 15 residues. The germline V and J ends were trimmed by 7 bases and 2 bases, with 15 bases remaining between them. Germline CDR1 and CDR2: SGHVT and SQSDAQ.

This clonotype was picked up many times. The gene calls are TRBV2 and TRBJ2-7; 7 bases fit TRBD2. CDR1 is SNHLY, CDR2 FYNNEI, per germline. J gave up 7 bases and V 7 bases, and 7 bases lay outside the gene matches. The CDR3 has 12 residues. In DNA form, the CDR3 reads TGTGCCAGCAATCCAGGGACTACAGAGCAGTACTTC. Its translation: CASNPGTTEQYF.

At least ten counts were recorded for this clonotype. V is TRBV7-2 and J is TRBJ1-1, with D tentatively TRBD1 (6 bases). CDR3 length: 14 amino acids. The V gene's germline CDR1 is SGHTA and CDR2 FQGNSA. Deletions cut 7 bases from V and 0 bases from J, with 12 bases between. DNA for the CDR3: TGTGCCAGCACAGCCAGGGGCCTGAACACTGAAGCTTTCTTT. Translated, it gives CASTARGLNTEAFF.

This clonotype was counted only a few times. V and J are TRBV28 and TRBJ2-6; no firm D call. V was trimmed by 1 base and J by 0 bases, leaving 4 bases between them. Germline CDR1 is MDHEN and CDR2 is SYDVKM. This CDR3 is built from 15 residues. The CDR3 DNA reads as TGTGCCAGCAGTTTATTCAGCTCTGGGGCCAACGTCCTGACTTTC. The encoded protein is CASSLFSSGANVLTF.

This clonotype has only a few counts. This chain joins TRBV28 and TRBJ1-2; D is unclear. The V gene lost 6 bases and the J gene lost 5 bases, with 16 bases spanning the gap. Germline CDR1 reads MDHEN; CDR2 reads SYDVKM. The CDR3 has 14 amino acids. The DNA for the CDR3 is TGTGCCAGCAGGGTCGGCGGTGTCGGATATGGCTACACCTTC. It yields the protein CASRVGGVGYGYTF.

In this sample, this clonotype turned up many times. The gene calls are TRBV11-2 and TRBJ1-3; maybe TRBD1 (6 bases). The CDR3 contains 15 residues. Germline V lookup: CDR1 SGHAT, CDR2 FQNNGV. V gave up 4 bases and J gave up 2 bases, with 12 bases separating them. This chain's CDR3 is CASSSQGGPGNTIYF. In nucleotides, the CDR3 is TGTGCCAGCAGCTCTCAAGGGGGGCCTGGAAACACCATATATTTT.

V and J are TRBV10-3 and TRBJ2-7, with TRBD2 identical over 8 bases. Germline loops: CDR1 ENHRY, CDR2 SYGVKD. V was clipped by 8 bases and J by 3 bases; unmatched bases: 6. The CDR3 sequence is 13 residues long. The DNA of the CDR3 is TGTGCCATCGCTACTAGCGGTCTCTACGAGCAGTACTTC. This gives the protein CAIATSGLYEQYF.

This clonotype has a count of ten or more. Sequence at one end of the junction differs from germline and may be a read error. The V call is TRBV6-1, the J call TRBJ2-7, with D perhaps TRBD1 (5 bases). Germline V gene lookup returns CDR1 MNHNS and CDR2 SASEGT. The CDR3 spans 14 residues. The CDR3 region has the DNA TGTGCCAGCAGTCCCGAGGCAAGGGGTTACGGGCAGTACTTC. Translating it yields CASSPEARGYGQYF.

This clonotype was observed a handful of times. The genes are TRBV7-8 and TRBJ2-2; 7 bases fit TRBD2. Trimming removed 5 bases from V and 4 bases from J; junction bases left unmatched: 7. The germline CDR1 and CDR2 sequences are SGHVS and FQNEAQ. The CDR3 length is 15 residues. CDR3 in amino acids: CASSPAGIGTGELFF. In nucleotides, the CDR3 is TGTGCCAGCAGCCCAGCGGGGATCGGCACCGGGGAGCTGTTTTTT.

This clonotype was observed a handful of times. The V gene is TRBV6-1, the J gene TRBJ2-1; possible D gene TRBD2, 7 bases. Germline assignment: CDR1 MNHNS and CDR2 SASEGT. V dropped 4 bases and J dropped 1 base, with 20 bases sitting between them. The CDR3 is 18 residues long. CDR3 in DNA: TGTGCCAGCAGTGGGGGGGGGGCCGCGGGTGCTTCCTACAATGAGCAGTTCTTC. This encodes CASSGGGAAGASYNEQFF.

The rearrangement joins TRBV28 to TRBJ1-2, with D tentatively TRBD1 (5 bases). Trimming cost V 3 bases and J 4 bases, with 12 bases left between them. Per the germline V gene, CDR1 is MDHEN and CDR2 is SYDVKM. CDR3 size: 14 residues. DNA for the CDR3: TGTGCCAGCAGTTTGGGGCGGGCCCCCTATGGCTACACCTTC. As protein: CASSLGRAPYGYTF.

This clonotype was seen repeatedly, ten times or more. The chain employs TRBV7-2 and TRBJ2-1, with D hard to call. The V gene lost 1 base and the J gene lost 4 bases, with 8 bases spanning the gap. Germline-derived CDR1 and CDR2 are SGHTA and FQGNSA. The CDR3 consists of 14 residues. The DNA of the CDR3 is TGTGCCAGCAGCTTAGTTTCGGAATACAATGAGCAGTTCTTC. It translates to CASSLVSEYNEQFF.

This clonotype was counted at least ten times. The chain carries TRBV7-2 and TRBJ2-1; possibly TRBD1 or TRBD2 for D (6 bases each). V lost 7 bases, J lost 3 bases, and 19 bases lay in between. Germline loops: CDR1 SGHTA, CDR2 FQGNSA. The CDR3 totals 16 residues. DNA for the CDR3: TGTGCCAGCACCTCAGAGGGGGGAGTGAACTACAATGAGCAGTTCTTC. This sequence encodes CASTSEGGVNYNEQFF.

This clonotype was recorded at least ten times. The chain carries TRBV28 and TRBJ2-5; no clear D. Looked up from germline, CDR1 is MDHEN and CDR2 is SYDVKM. This CDR3 comprises 13 residues. V shed 6 bases and J shed 1 base, with 9 bases lying between them. The CDR3: CASRRPSQETQYF. The CDR3 bases are TGTGCCAGCAGGAGACCCAGCCAAGAGACCCAGTACTTC. Full variable domain (outside the CDR3, taken from reference TRBV28 and TRBJ2-5): DVKVTQSSRYLVKRTGEKVFLECVQDMDHENMFWYRQDPGLGLRLIYFSYDVKMKEKGDIPEGYSVSREKKERFSLILESASTNQTSMYLCASRRPSQETQYFGPGTRLLVL.

This clonotype was picked up a small number of times. The J gene is TRBJ2-1, the V gene TRBV20-1; TRBD1 aligns across 9 bases. V shed 1 base and J 8 bases; nucleotides not matched to a gene: 9. The CDR3 runs 15 residues. Germline lookup yields CDR1 DFQATT and CDR2 SNEGSKA (reference sequence). CDR3 sequence reads: CSARGPGQGLHEQFF. CDR3 nucleotide sequence: TGCAGTGCTAGAGGCCCGGGACAGGGTTTGCATGAGCAGTTCTTC.

Many counts were recorded for this clonotype. This sequence joins TRBV12-3 or TRBV12-4 and TRBJ2-5; D is undetermined. The CDR3 covers 12 residues. V lost 5 bases and J lost 2, with 6 bases in between. This chain's CDR3 is CASSVIQETQYF. DNA for the CDR3: TGTGCCAGCAGTGTAATACAAGAGACCCAGTACTTC.

In its sample, this clonotype was seen many times. The rearrangement links TRBV7-2 to TRBJ2-5; 7 bases are a match to TRBD1. Trimming removed 6 bases from V and 5 bases from J; junction bases left unmatched: 12. The CDR3 runs to 15 residues. Per germline, CDR1 SGHTA and CDR2 FQGNSA. The CDR3 DNA reads as TGTGCCAGCAGGACTCAACAGGGGTCCCGGGAGACCCAGTACTTC. It translates to CASRTQQGSRETQYF.

This clonotype was seen at least ten times. The gene calls are TRBV7-2 and TRBJ1-1; D is possibly TRBD1 (6 bases). This CDR3 is 15 amino acids long. V was trimmed by 1 base and J by 5 bases, leaving 14 bases between them. Germline CDR1 reads SGHTA; CDR2 reads FQGNSA. For the CDR3, the DNA is TGTGCCAGCAGCTTAGTAGGAGGAGGGGGTACTGAAGCTTTCTTT. Its translation is CASSLVGGGGTEAFF. Full variable domain (remainder filled in from reference TRBV7-2 and TRBJ1-1): GAGVSQSPSNKVTEKGKDVELRCDPISGHTALYWYRQSLGQGLEFLIYFQGNSAPDKSGLPSDRFSAERTGGSVSTLTIQRTQQEDSAVYLCASSLVGGGGTEAFFGQGTRLTVV.

This clonotype has only a few counts. This sequence joins TRBV20-1 and TRBJ2-7, with 12 bases lining up with TRBD2. Germline V gene data show CDR1 as DFQATT and CDR2 as SNEGSKA (reference sequence). Unmatched junction bases numbered 6, after V lost 1 base and J lost 5 bases. There are 15 residues in the CDR3. CDR3 DNA: TGCAGTGCTAGAGTCCCCGGACTAGCGGGAAACGAGCAGTACTTC. Translation: CSARVPGLAGNEQYF.

Details on this clonotype: The germline gene is not matched at one end of the junction; a read error may be the cause. The chain combines TRBV11-2 with TRBJ2-7; the D is unclear. CDR3 length equals 15 residues. Germline CDR1 SGHAT, CDR2 FQNNGV. As DNA, the CDR3 is TGTGCCAGCAGCTTAGACCCTACCCTATCCTACGAGCGGTACTTC. Its protein is CASSLDPTLSYERYF.

This clonotype was seen at least ten times. The rearrangement joins TRBV7-6 to TRBJ2-7; 9 bases match TRBD1. Germline assignment: CDR1 SGHVS and CDR2 FNYEAQ. V lost 1 base to trimming and J lost 3 bases; unmatched junction nucleotides: 1. The CDR3 extends over 14 amino acids. CDR3 sequence: CASSLVGQGYEQYF. CDR3 nucleotides: TGTGCCAGCAGCTTAGTGGGACAGGGCTACGAGCAGTACTTC.